This is a list of T cell receptor beta chains from one sample in a study of blood T cell repertoires in COVID-19. Generated by immunoSEQ multiplex PCR, the TCRdb table keeps only in-frame clones and is missing some. The table records hundreds of thousands of clones, 87% of them present only once. Sequences were obtained from peripheral blood. These receptors all come from a woman between 45 and 60 years old with COVID-19, enrolled during active disease. The CDR3 runs from the conserved cysteine through the conserved F or W. Each record gives: D gene, clone size, J gene, V gene, CDR3 protein, CDR3 DNA. D genes are given only for firm matches. A clone size is listed for some rows: how often the clone was seen (once, few, many), or a class if it is expanded.

D: TRBD2; size: few; J: TRBJ2-7; V: TRBV4-1; CDR3: CASSPRRSFGGDSYEQYF; DNA: TGCGCCAGCAGCCCCCGGCGCTCTTTCGGGGGGGACTCCTACGAGCAGTACTTC
D: NA; size: NA; J: TRBJ2-7; V: TRBV9; CDR3: CASSDGPDRQYF; DNA: TGTGCCAGCAGCGACGGACCTGACAGGCAGTACTTC
D: TRBD2; size: NA; J: TRBJ2-7; V: TRBV3-1/TRBV3-2; CDR3: CASSLGGASGRYEQYF; DNA: TGTGCCAGCAGCCTCGGGGGGGCTAGCGGAAGGTACGAGCAGTACTTC
D: NA; size: NA; J: TRBJ2-1; V: TRBV6-2/TRBV6-3; CDR3: CASSFVGGPFF; DNA: TGTGCCAGCAGTTTTGTCGGGGGACCTTTCTTC
D: NA; size: few; J: TRBJ1-3; V: TRBV6-6; CDR3: CASSPVSGGNTIYF; DNA: TGTGCCAGCAGCCCCGTGAGTGGTGGAAACACCATATATTTT
D: NA; size: NA; J: TRBJ1-3; V: TRBV5-1; CDR3: CASSPRTDNGNTIYF; DNA: TGCGCCAGCAGCCCACGGACGGACAATGGAAACACCATATATTTT
D: NA; size: NA; J: TRBJ1-6; V: TRBV4-3; CDR3: CASSQDLGQPNSPLHF; DNA: TGCGCCAGCAGCCAAGACCTCGGACAGCCGAATTCACCCCTCCACTTT
D: TRBD2; size: few; J: TRBJ2-1; V: TRBV27; CDR3: CASSPGTSGIEQFF; DNA: TGTGCCAGCAGTCCCGGGACTAGCGGGATTGAGCAGTTCTTC
D: TRBD1; size: once; J: TRBJ2-7; V: TRBV6-2/TRBV6-3; CDR3: CASSLGQGRPSYEQYF; DNA: TGTGCCAGCAGTCTCGGACAGGGGAGGCCCTCCTACGAGCAGTACTTC
D: TRBD1; size: NA; J: TRBJ2-7; V: TRBV7-8; CDR3: CASSLAQGANEQYF; DNA: TGTGCCAGCAGCTTAGCGCAGGGGGCGAACGAGCAGTACTTC